The entry below describes one TCR beta chain. Its antigen remains unidentified. TCRdb reprocessed the reads via MiXCR and lists one record per CDR3 protein. The sample holds around 300,000 distinct CDR3 sequences, over 20% seen once. This sample stems from a study of T cell repertoires in cytomegalovirus infection. Study in general: It was the public TCR beta signatures that indicated both CMV infection and matching HLA type.

Overall study findings and caveats: Summed frequency of shared TCR beta families picked out CMV carriers who also had the relevant HLA. Ex vivo responses were dominated by HLA-C-restricted CMV-specific TCR beta clonotypes.

The CDR3 spans 16 residues. Germline values: CDR1 LNHDA, CDR2 SQIVND (reference sequence). Deletions cut 3 bases from V and 5 bases from J, with 16 bases between. The V and J genes are TRBV19 and TRBJ2-2; D call uncertain. The clonotype comes from a human donor in good health (CMV status not recorded). Some clones in this sample may be carry-over from other donors' samples. The sequenced material came from PBMCs. CDR3 sequence (DNA): TGTGCCAGTAGTATGTTTTTAGGTGTTGTGACCGGGGAGCTGTTTTTT. This translates into CASSMFLGVVTGELFF.